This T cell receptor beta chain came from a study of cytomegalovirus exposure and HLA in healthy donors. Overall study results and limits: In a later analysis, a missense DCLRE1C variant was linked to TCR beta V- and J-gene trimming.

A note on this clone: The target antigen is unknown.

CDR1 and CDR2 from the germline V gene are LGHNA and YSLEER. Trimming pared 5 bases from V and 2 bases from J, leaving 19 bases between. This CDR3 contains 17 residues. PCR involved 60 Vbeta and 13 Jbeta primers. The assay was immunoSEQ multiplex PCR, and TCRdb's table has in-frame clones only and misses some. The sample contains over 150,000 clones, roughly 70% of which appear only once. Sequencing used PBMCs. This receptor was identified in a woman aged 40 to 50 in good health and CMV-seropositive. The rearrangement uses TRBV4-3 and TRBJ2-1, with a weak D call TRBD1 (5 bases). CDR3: CASSKKGHAIAYNEQFF. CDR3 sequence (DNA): TGCGCCAGCAGCAAAAAAGGACACGCTATCGCCTACAATGAGCAGTTCTTC.